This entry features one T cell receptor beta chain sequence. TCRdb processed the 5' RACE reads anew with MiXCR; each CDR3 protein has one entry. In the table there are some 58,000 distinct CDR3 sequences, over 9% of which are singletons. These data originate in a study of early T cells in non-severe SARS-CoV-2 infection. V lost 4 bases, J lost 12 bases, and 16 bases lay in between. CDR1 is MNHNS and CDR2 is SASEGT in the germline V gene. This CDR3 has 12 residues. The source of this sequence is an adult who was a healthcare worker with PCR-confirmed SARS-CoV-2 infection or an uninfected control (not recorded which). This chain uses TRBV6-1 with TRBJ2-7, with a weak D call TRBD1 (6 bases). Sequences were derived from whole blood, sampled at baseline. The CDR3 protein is CASSVRQASWYF. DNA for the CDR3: TGTGCCAGCAGTGTACGACAGGCTTCCTGGTACTTC.